Presented here are 28 T cell receptor beta chains from one specimen sequenced in a study of shared clonotypes between healthy human individuals. Only in-frame clones appear in the TCRdb table, and some are missing; sequencing was by immunoSEQ multiplex PCR. This sample carries about 2.3 million clones, just under 95% of them seen once, and the ten largest clones take roughly 0.34%. The specimen was naive CD4+ T cells from PBMCs. Sample subset: CD45RA+ positively selected. The source is a young man in good health. Some clones in this sample may be carry-over from other donors' samples.

On this clone: Within the sample, other DNA sequences also encode this same CDR3. The V and J genes are TRBV19 and TRBJ2-1; D remains unclear. V lost 4 bases and J lost 4, with 5 bases in between. CDR1 is LNHDA and CDR2 is SQIVND in the germline V gene (reference sequence). CDR3 size: 12 residues. Written as DNA, the CDR3 is TGTGCCAGTAGTAGGGGTTACAATGAGCAGTTCTTC. It specifies CASSRGYNEQFF.

This sequence joins TRBV27 and TRBJ1-4; 7 bases are shared with TRBD1. Germline lookup yields CDR1 MNHEY and CDR2 SMNVEV (reference sequence). J was trimmed by 8 bases and V by 5 bases; bases with no gene match: 8. The CDR3 is made up of 14 amino acids. The CDR3 sequence is CASSRTGRHEKLFF. The CDR3 coding sequence is TGTGCCAGCAGTAGGACAGGTCGACACGAAAAACTGTTTTTT. The whole variable domain, filled in from reference TRBV27 and TRBJ1-4, reads EAQVTQNPRYLITVTGKKLTVTCSQNMNHEYMSWYRQDPGLGLRQIYYSMNVEVTDKGDVPEGYKVSRKEKRNFPLILESPSPNQTSLYFCASSRTGRHEKLFFGSGTQLSVL.

J is TRBJ2-3 and V is TRBV11-3; no definite D call. The CDR3 is 15 residues long. The V gene's germline CDR1 is SGHNT and CDR2 YENEEA. V was shortened by 1 base and J by 6 bases, with 14 bases between the two germline ends. DNA for the CDR3: TGTGCCAGCAGCTTAGGGACCCAGGTGGGGGATACGCAGTATTTT. This gives the protein CASSLGTQVGDTQYF.

V gene TRBV5-1 combines with J gene TRBJ1-2, with 7 bases that match TRBD1. The germline CDR1 and CDR2 sequences are SGHRS and YFSETQ. The CDR3 is made up of 15 amino acids. J was trimmed by 1 base and V by 2 bases; bases with no gene match: 5. The CDR3 protein is CASSLGGIFNYGYTF. In DNA form, the CDR3 reads TGCGCCAGCAGCTTAGGGGGCATATTTAACTATGGCTACACCTTC.

The chain uses TRBV5-1 and TRBJ2-3; 8 nucleotides align to TRBD2. Germline V gene lookup returns CDR1 SGHRS and CDR2 YFSETQ. J was trimmed by 4 bases and V by 7 bases; bases with no gene match: 5. This CDR3 has 13 amino acids. DNA for the CDR3: TGCGCCAGCGGTGGACTAGCATCAGATACGCAGTATTTT. It yields the protein CASGGLASDTQYF. Full variable domain (remainder filled in from reference TRBV5-1 and TRBJ2-3): KAGVTQTPRYLIKTRGQQVTLSCSPISGHRSVSWYQQTPGQGLQFLFEYFSETQRNKGNFPGRFSGRQFSNSRSEMNVSTLELGDSALYLCASGGLASDTQYFGPGTRLTVL.

In nucleotides, the CDR3 is TGCGCCAGCAGCTTGAAGAGACTGACGAACACCGGGGAGCTGTTTTTT. Its protein product is CASSLKRLTNTGELFF. The chain couples TRBV4-1 to TRBJ2-2; unclear D gene. The V and J ends lost 5 bases and 0 bases respectively, with 13 bases between them. The CDR3 covers 16 residues. CDR1 is MGHRA and CDR2 is YSYEKL in the germline V gene.

This clone was detected once. V gene TRBV5-1 combines with J gene TRBJ2-5; 7 nucleotides agree with TRBD2. In germline, CDR1 is SGHRS, CDR2 YFSETQ. CDR3 length: 16 residues. The V and J ends lost 3 bases and 0 bases, in that order; junction bases with no gene match: 8. CDR3 coding DNA: TGCGCCAGCAGCTGGGGACTAAGCGGGTACCAAGAGACCCAGTACTTC. It is translated as CASSWGLSGYQETQYF.

The chain recombines TRBV11-2 with TRBJ2-1, with unresolved D. V lost 4 bases and J 2 bases, leaving 18 bases between the germline ends. The CDR3 covers 17 residues. Germline V CDR1 and CDR2: SGHAT, FQNNGV. CDR3 DNA: TGTGCCAGCAGCTCGGCGCCCTCGATGAGGCCCTACAATGAGCAGTTCTTC. It encodes CASSSAPSMRPYNEQFF. Full variable domain (rest looked up from reference TRBV11-2 and TRBJ2-1): EAGVAQSPRYKIIEKRQSVAFWCNPISGHATLYWYQQILGQGPKLLIQFQNNGVVDDSQLPKDRFSAERLKGVDSTLKIQPAKLEDSAVYLCASSSAPSMRPYNEQFFGPGTRLTVL.

V gene TRBV27 combines with J gene TRBJ2-1, with TRBD1 identical over 10 bases. V dropped 2 bases and J dropped 5; count of bases not matched to a gene: 9. The CDR3 loop spans 17 amino acids. CDR1 is MNHEY, CDR2 SMNVEV, per germline (reference sequence). The CDR3, as DNA: TGTGCCAGCAGTTTAAGATTCGTGGGGACAGGGGACAATGAGCAGTTCTTC. As protein: CASSLRFVGTGDNEQFF.

The chain employs TRBV4-3 and TRBJ2-1; D unresolved. The V gene lost 1 base and the J gene lost 6 bases, with 7 bases spanning the gap. The CDR3 totals 13 residues. Germline values: CDR1 LGHNA, CDR2 YSLEER. In DNA, the CDR3 is TGCGCCAGCAGCCAAGGGGCAGCCAATGAGCAGTTCTTC. It translates to CASSQGAANEQFF.

This sequence joins TRBV28 and TRBJ2-2; the D gene is possibly TRBD1 (5 bases). The V and J ends lost 6 bases and 6 bases respectively, with 20 bases between them. The CDR3 extends over 16 amino acids. In germline, CDR1 is MDHEN, CDR2 SYDVKM. The CDR3 DNA sequence: TGTGCCAGCAGGTCCAGGGATTGGTCGGTCTCCGGGGAGCTGTTTTTT. It encodes CASRSRDWSVSGELFF.

V is TRBV10-3 and J is TRBJ2-6; D is undetermined. The V gene lost 5 bases and the J gene lost 5 bases, with 19 bases spanning the gap. The germline CDR1 and CDR2 sequences are ENHRY and SYGVKD. This CDR3 is 17 amino acids long. The CDR3 sequence is CAISKSSCQSRANVLTF. CDR3 DNA: TGTGCCATCAGTAAATCTTCCTGTCAAAGTCGGGCCAACGTCCTGACTTTC.

This clone is a singleton in its sample. The rearrangement links TRBV6-1 to TRBJ2-5, with D perhaps TRBD2 (6 bases). There are 12 residues in the CDR3. V shed 4 bases and J shed 6 bases, with 9 bases lying between them. Germline V gene data show CDR1 as MNHNS and CDR2 as SASEGT. The CDR3 DNA is TGTGCCAGCAGTGTGGGGGGTAAGACCCAGTACTTC. It yields the protein CASSVGGKTQYF.

DNA of the CDR3: TGTGCCAGCTCCTTAGGTTCTGGGGCCAACGTCCTGACTTTC. As protein: CASSLGSGANVLTF. The chain recombines TRBV6-1 with TRBJ2-6; D gene ambiguous. V lost 8 bases and J 1 base, leaving 9 bases between the germline ends. The CDR3 has 14 residues. The V gene's germline CDR1 is MNHNS and CDR2 SASEGT.

The V gene is TRBV19, the J gene TRBJ2-5; 9 nucleotides match TRBD2. CDR1 and CDR2 (germline): LNHDA, SQIVND (reference sequence). The CDR3 has 15 amino acids. The V gene end was trimmed by 6 bases and the J gene end by 0 bases; junction bases not matched to a gene: 5. DNA of the CDR3: TGTGCCAGTAGCCCCGCGGGGGGGTACCAAGAGACCCAGTACTTC. Translation: CASSPAGGYQETQYF.

This clone has just a few counts. V is TRBV7-9 and J is TRBJ1-5; D might be TRBD1 (6 bases). This CDR3 is built from 15 residues. Trimming removed 5 bases at V and 5 bases at J, with 16 bases between. Per germline, CDR1 SEHNR and CDR2 FQNEAQ (reference sequence). The DNA for the CDR3 is TGTGCCAGCAGCCCTCTGGGGGGGCGGGATCAGCCCCAGCATTTT. This gives the protein CASSPLGGRDQPQHF.

The chain couples TRBV5-1 to TRBJ2-1; tentatively, D is TRBD1 (5 bases). Germline V gene lookup returns CDR1 SGHRS and CDR2 YFSETQ. V lost 2 bases and J 7 bases, leaving 10 bases between the germline ends. This CDR3 contains 13 residues. This CDR3 is CASSFGGANEQFF. In nucleotides, the CDR3 is TGCGCCAGCAGCTTCGGTGGGGCTAATGAGCAGTTCTTC.

The chain has TRBV27 and TRBJ2-7, with unresolved D. V lost 5 bases to trimming and J lost 0 bases, with 11 bases between them. This CDR3 is 14 amino acids long. Germline CDR1 reads MNHEY; CDR2 reads SMNVEV (reference sequence). CDR3 sequence reads: CASSPRRISYEQYF. For the CDR3, the DNA is TGTGCCAGCAGTCCACGACGGATCTCCTACGAGCAGTACTTC.

This chain links TRBV5-4 with TRBJ2-3; a possible D gene is TRBD1 (6 bases). CDR1 is SGHNT and CDR2 is YYREEE in the germline V gene (reference sequence). Trimming cost V 5 bases and J 2 bases, with 12 bases left between them. The CDR3 spans 14 residues. The CDR3 spells CASRQGRDTDTQYF. CDR3 DNA: TGTGCCAGCAGACAGGGCAGGGACACAGATACGCAGTATTTT.

V and J are TRBV5-1 and TRBJ1-1; the D gene is possibly TRBD1 (6 bases). V lost 3 bases and J lost 1, with 10 bases in between. There are 14 residues in the CDR3. In germline, CDR1 is SGHRS, CDR2 YFSETQ. DNA of the CDR3: TGCGCCAGCAGCTGGAAACAGGGGAACACTGAAGCTTTCTTT. It yields the protein CASSWKQGNTEAFF.

This clone was picked up one time. The chain couples TRBV11-1 to TRBJ1-3; TRBD1 is a possible D gene (5 bases). The CDR3 loop spans 16 amino acids. Trimming removed 8 bases at V and 3 bases at J, with 20 bases between. Germline CDR1 reads SGHAT; CDR2 reads FQDESV (reference sequence). The chain's CDR3 is CASGPTGLGSGNTIYF. CDR3 nucleotide sequence: TGTGCCAGCGGACCCACGGGACTTGGAAGTGGAAACACCATATATTTT.

The chain uses TRBV11-2 and TRBJ2-5; 7 positions match TRBD2. CDR1 and CDR2 (germline): SGHAT, FQNNGV. V gave up 1 base and J gave up 4 bases; unmatched junction bases: 3. This CDR3 has 14 residues. CDR3 sequence reads: CASSLGGGSETQYF. CDR3 in DNA: TGTGCCAGCAGCTTAGGGGGAGGGTCAGAGACCCAGTACTTC.

The chain recombines TRBV28 with TRBJ1-2; a possible D gene is TRBD1 (5 bases). Germline-derived CDR1 and CDR2 are MDHEN and SYDVKM. V shed 8 bases and J shed 2 bases, with 15 bases lying between them. The CDR3 totals 14 residues. The DNA for the CDR3 is TGTGCCAGCGTAAAAGGGACGCTGAACTATGGCTACACCTTC. Translation gives CASVKGTLNYGYTF.

This chain links TRBV30 with TRBJ1-2; 7 bases line up with TRBD1. The trim removed 2 bases at V and 2 bases at J, leaving 5 bases unmatched. The germline V gene encodes CDR1 GTSNPN and CDR2 SVGIG (reference sequence). This CDR3 is 14 amino acids long. In DNA, the CDR3 is TGTGCCTGGAGTAGCACAGGGGTCAACTATGGCTACACCTTC. It is translated as CAWSSTGVNYGYTF.

This clone occurred once. Other DNA sequences in this specimen translate into the identical CDR3. This chain joins TRBV28 and TRBJ2-1; D unresolved. The CDR3 runs to 12 residues. In germline, CDR1 is MDHEN, CDR2 SYDVKM. V was shortened by 9 bases and J by 4 bases, with 10 bases between the two germline ends. CDR3 sequence reads: CASGESYNEQFF. DNA of the CDR3: TGTGCCAGTGGCGAAAGTTACAATGAGCAGTTCTTC.

J is TRBJ2-3 and V is TRBV5-1; D not certain. CDR1 is SGHRS and CDR2 is YFSETQ in the germline V gene. The CDR3 runs to 14 residues. V was trimmed by 5 bases and J by 2 bases, leaving 12 bases between them. For the CDR3, the DNA is TGCGCCAGCAGTTCGGCAGGAAACACAGATACGCAGTATTTT. Its protein product is CASSSAGNTDTQYF.

The chain employs TRBV11-3 and TRBJ2-2, with TRBD1 as a possible D gene (6 bases). Germline V CDR1 and CDR2: SGHNT, YENEEA. Trimming pared 1 base from V and 0 bases from J, leaving 12 bases between. The CDR3 runs to 17 residues. CDR3 sequence reads: CASSLVGGGSNTGELFF. The CDR3 coding sequence is TGTGCCAGCAGCTTAGTTGGGGGCGGGTCGAACACCGGGGAGCTGTTTTTT.

CDR3 nucleotide sequence: TGCAGAGCCGGGGATAACTATGGCTACACCTTC. It translates to CRAGDNYGYTF. V gene TRBV20-1 combines with J gene TRBJ1-2; D unclear. This CDR3 region has 11 residues. In germline, CDR1 is DFQATT, CDR2 SNEGSKA (reference sequence).